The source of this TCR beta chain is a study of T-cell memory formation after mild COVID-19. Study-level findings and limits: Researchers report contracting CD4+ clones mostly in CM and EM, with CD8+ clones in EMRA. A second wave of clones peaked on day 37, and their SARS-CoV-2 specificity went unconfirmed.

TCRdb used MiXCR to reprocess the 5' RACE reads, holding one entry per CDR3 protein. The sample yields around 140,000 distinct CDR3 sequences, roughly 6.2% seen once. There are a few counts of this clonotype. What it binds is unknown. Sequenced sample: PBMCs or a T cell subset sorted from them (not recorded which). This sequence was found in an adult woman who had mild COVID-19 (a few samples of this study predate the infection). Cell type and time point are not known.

CDR3 bases: TGTGCCAGCCGGGCGCTTGAGGGTGGCTACACCTTC. This codes for CASRALEGGYTF. The chain carries TRBV27 and TRBJ1-2, with D unresolved. Germline CDR1 reads MNHEY; CDR2 reads SMNVEV (reference sequence). The CDR3 length is 12 residues. V lost 8 bases, J lost 7 bases, and 14 bases lay in between.